The sequence of this T cell receptor beta chain was determined in a study of blood T cell repertoires in COVID-19 (dated by TCRdb to the early 2020s). As for the study more broadly: The collaborator samples originated in the United States, Italy and Spain and spanned the acute and convalescent phases of COVID-19. HLA class I and class II types, where available, came from metadata supplied by the sample provider rather than from assay-based typing. Sample metadata almost always included a de-identified subject ID, COVID-19 status, age in years and sex. Subjects who had been exposed to COVID-19, were actively infected with it, or had recovered from it provided the deeply sampled blood TCRbeta repertoires that made up the dataset. The material from the prospective study consisted of cDNA or gDNA derived from T cells, B-cell-depleted T cells, or PBMCs. The repertoires were released in a freely available public database intended as a resource for research on the immune response to SARS-CoV-2. The samples were drawn from the first 160 participants of the ongoing ImmuneRACE study and from over a thousand subjects provided by 6 global collaborators.

Broader findings and caveats from the paper: Clinical and demographic metadata were provided uncurated, with the amount varying by source and participant.

One collaborating source in Seattle enrolled patients during active infection and followed them longitudinally through the course of disease. Each collaborating institution followed its own protocols to collect whole blood in K2EDTA tubes. For TCRbeta analysis, collaborators shipped samples in one of three forms: frozen whole blood, isolated PBMCs, or DNA extracted from either of those sample types. Turning to this clone: There is no known antigen for this receptor. Base-call qualities are not available, and no considerably larger clone is one nucleotide away.

TCRbeta CDR3 regions were amplified from genomic DNA by means of the immunoSEQ Assay, a bias-controlled multiplex PCR. In the paper's pipeline: Nucleated cell counts per sample were estimated from amplification of reference gene primers within the assay. Sequence reads were collapsed and filtered to measure the absolute abundance of every unique TCRbeta CDR3 rearrangement. For each sample, productive Simpson clonality was calculated by taking the square root of Simpson's diversity index across productive rearrangements. This is the immuneACCESS table as TCRdb keeps it, with only in-frame sequences that have V and J called. A part of the clones is gone; compared with another copy, unresolved V genes explain less than half, and the rest is unexplained. From that table come the V and J calls and clone size; the DNA was used to work out D and trimming. This sample holds 90,000 or so clones; about nine tenths were observed only once. The ten most abundant clones make up under 5.5% of the sample.

V sheds 5 bases and J sheds 2 bases, leaving 18 bases between their ends. Sequences MDHEN (CDR1) and SYDVKM (CDR2) are obtained from the germline V gene. Inclusive of the bounding cysteine and phenylalanine, the CDR3 is 16 residues long. Only the CDR3 part of the read is kept: 48 bases, read in frame from the first base. Sequencing used peripheral blood. The chain joins TRBV28 to TRBJ1-1, and the D gene may be TRBD1, 5 bases matching. The receptor comes from a man in his sixties with COVID-19, enrolled during active disease. The DNA is as follows: TGTGCCAGCAGTCTTCCCCCCGACAGAGAAAACACTGAAGCTTTCTTT. Its amino acids are CASSLPPDRENTEAFF.